These T cell receptor beta chains were read from a single sample in a study of response to subunit inactivated influenza vaccine. TCRdb reprocessed the RT-PCR reads with MiXCR, giving one entry per CDR3 protein. The data show fewer than 400,000 distinct CDR3 sequences, just over 20% seen once. Sequenced here: PBMCs from blood, sampled approximately 20 months after vaccination. The receptors were gathered from a man aged 45 to 75 who received an inactivated influenza vaccine. CDR3s include the opening cysteine and the closing phenylalanine or tryptophan. Each record gives: clone size, J gene, D gene, V gene, CDR3 protein. A D gene is named only where the DNA matches it firmly. Some rows have no size entry. The others give once, few or many, or a class for an expanded clone.

clone size: NA
J gene: TRBJ1-1
D gene: NA
V gene: TRBV6-1
CDR3 protein: CASSVSWDTEAFF

clone size: NA
J gene: TRBJ1-2
D gene: NA
V gene: TRBV12-3/TRBV12-4
CDR3 protein: CASSLSLGYGYTF

clone size: few
J gene: TRBJ1-2
D gene: NA
V gene: TRBV5-4
CDR3 protein: CASSFRQDHYGYTF

clone size: few
J gene: TRBJ1-6
D gene: NA
V gene: TRBV6-6
CDR3 protein: CASSYAFDPLHF

clone size: few
J gene: TRBJ2-3
D gene: TRBD2
V gene: TRBV9
CDR3 protein: CASSVALAGGGDTQYF

clone size: few
J gene: TRBJ2-5
D gene: NA
V gene: TRBV6-1
CDR3 protein: CASRLAGQYQETQYF

clone size: NA
J gene: TRBJ1-2
D gene: NA
V gene: TRBV7-9
CDR3 protein: CASSYGATAGGYTF

clone size: few
J gene: TRBJ2-7
D gene: TRBD1
V gene: TRBV25-1
CDR3 protein: CASSDYGTGVYEQYF

clone size: NA
J gene: TRBJ1-1
D gene: NA
V gene: TRBV18
CDR3 protein: CASSPESRPPEAFF

clone size: few
J gene: TRBJ1-5
D gene: NA
V gene: TRBV6-1
CDR3 protein: CASSERRRQWGTQPQHF

clone size: few
J gene: TRBJ1-4
D gene: NA
V gene: TRBV10-2
CDR3 protein: CATTLTVSGQGEKLFF

clone size: NA
J gene: TRBJ1-1
D gene: NA
V gene: TRBV14
CDR3 protein: CASSKQGHTEAFF

clone size: NA
J gene: TRBJ2-7
D gene: NA
V gene: TRBV20-1
CDR3 protein: CSASFTGISHEQYF

clone size: few
J gene: TRBJ2-7
D gene: NA
V gene: TRBV12-3/TRBV12-4
CDR3 protein: CASSLAHRYEQYF

clone size: NA
J gene: TRBJ1-6
D gene: TRBD1
V gene: TRBV9
CDR3 protein: CASSTGTASSPLHF

clone size: few
J gene: TRBJ1-1
D gene: NA
V gene: TRBV19
CDR3 protein: CASTRSLGLGKTEAFF

clone size: NA
J gene: TRBJ1-1
D gene: NA
V gene: TRBV2
CDR3 protein: CASSGARTGRNTEAFF

clone size: NA
J gene: TRBJ2-7
D gene: TRBD1
V gene: TRBV12-3/TRBV12-4
CDR3 protein: CASSSGGFWSYEQYF

clone size: NA
J gene: TRBJ2-7
D gene: NA
V gene: TRBV20-1
CDR3 protein: CSAHSVGGEQYF

clone size: few
J gene: TRBJ1-2
D gene: NA
V gene: TRBV18
CDR3 protein: CASSPRENGGYTF